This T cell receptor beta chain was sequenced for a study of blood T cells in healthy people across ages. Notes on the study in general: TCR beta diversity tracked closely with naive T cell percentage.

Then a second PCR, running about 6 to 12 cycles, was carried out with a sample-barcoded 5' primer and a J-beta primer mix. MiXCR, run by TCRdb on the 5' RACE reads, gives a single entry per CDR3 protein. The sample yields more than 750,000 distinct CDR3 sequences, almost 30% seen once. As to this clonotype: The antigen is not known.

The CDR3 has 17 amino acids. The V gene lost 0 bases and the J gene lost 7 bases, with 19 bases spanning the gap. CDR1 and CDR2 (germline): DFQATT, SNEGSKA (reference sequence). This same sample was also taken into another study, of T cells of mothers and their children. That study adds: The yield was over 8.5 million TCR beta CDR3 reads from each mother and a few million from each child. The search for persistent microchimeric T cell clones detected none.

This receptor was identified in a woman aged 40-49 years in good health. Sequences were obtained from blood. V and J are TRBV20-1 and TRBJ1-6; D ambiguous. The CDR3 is CSARDSRVPNANSPLHF. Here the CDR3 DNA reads TGCAGTGCTAGAGATTCACGGGTACCCAACGCGAATTCACCCCTCCACTTT.